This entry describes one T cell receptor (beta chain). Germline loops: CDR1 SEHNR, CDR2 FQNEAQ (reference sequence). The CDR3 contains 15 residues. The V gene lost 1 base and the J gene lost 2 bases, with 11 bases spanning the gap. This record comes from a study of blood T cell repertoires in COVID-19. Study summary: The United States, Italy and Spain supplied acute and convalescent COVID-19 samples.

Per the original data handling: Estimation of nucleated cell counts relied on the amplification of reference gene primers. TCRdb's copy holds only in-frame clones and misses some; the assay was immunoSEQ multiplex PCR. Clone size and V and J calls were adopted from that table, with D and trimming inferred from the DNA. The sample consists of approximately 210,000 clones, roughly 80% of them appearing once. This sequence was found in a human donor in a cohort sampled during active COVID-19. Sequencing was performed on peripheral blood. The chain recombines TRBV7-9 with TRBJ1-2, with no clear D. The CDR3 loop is CASSLGERSNYGYTF. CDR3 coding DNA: TGTGCCAGCAGCTTAGGCGAAAGATCCAACTATGGCTACACCTTC.